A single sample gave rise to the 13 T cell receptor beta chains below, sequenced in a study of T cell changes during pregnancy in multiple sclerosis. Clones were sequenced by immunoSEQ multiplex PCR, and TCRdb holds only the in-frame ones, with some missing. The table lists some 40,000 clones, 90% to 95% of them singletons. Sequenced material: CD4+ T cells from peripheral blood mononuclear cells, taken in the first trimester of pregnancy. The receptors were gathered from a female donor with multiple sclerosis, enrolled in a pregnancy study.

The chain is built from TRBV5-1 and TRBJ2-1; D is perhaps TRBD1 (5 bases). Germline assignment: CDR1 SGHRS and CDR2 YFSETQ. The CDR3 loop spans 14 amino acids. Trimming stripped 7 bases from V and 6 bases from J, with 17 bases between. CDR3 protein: CASGTKGYSNEQFF. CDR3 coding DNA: TGCGCCAGCGGAACGAAGGGGTATTCCAATGAGCAGTTCTTC. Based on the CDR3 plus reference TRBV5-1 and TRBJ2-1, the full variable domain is KAGVTQTPRYLIKTRGQQVTLSCSPISGHRSVSWYQQTPGQGLQFLFEYFSETQRNKGNFPGRFSGRQFSNSRSEMNVSTLELGDSALYLCASGTKGYSNEQFFGPGTRLTVL.

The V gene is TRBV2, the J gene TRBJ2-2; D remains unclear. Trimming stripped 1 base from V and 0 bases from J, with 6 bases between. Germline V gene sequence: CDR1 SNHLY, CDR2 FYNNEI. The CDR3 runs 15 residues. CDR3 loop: CASSEDYTNTGELFF. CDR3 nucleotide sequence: TGTGCCAGCAGTGAAGACTACACGAACACCGGGGAGCTGTTTTTT.

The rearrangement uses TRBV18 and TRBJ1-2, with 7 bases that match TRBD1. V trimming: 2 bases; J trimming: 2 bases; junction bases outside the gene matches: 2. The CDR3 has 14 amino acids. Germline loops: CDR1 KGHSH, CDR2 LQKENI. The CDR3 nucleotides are TGTGCCAGCTCACCATCGGGACAGAACTATGGCTACACCTTC. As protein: CASSPSGQNYGYTF.

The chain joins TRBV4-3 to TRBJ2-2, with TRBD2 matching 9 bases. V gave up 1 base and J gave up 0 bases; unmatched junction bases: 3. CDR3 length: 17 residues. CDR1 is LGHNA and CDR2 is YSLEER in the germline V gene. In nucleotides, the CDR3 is TGCGCCAGCAGCCAAGTAGGACTAGCGTCGAACACCGGGGAGCTGTTTTTT. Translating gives CASSQVGLASNTGELFF.

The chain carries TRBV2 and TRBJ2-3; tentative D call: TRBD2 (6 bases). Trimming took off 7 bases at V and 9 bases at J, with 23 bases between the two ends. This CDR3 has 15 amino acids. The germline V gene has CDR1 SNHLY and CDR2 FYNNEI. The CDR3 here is CASNPTGGSGGTQYF. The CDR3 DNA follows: TGTGCCAGCAATCCTACAGGCGGCTCTGGGGGGACGCAGTATTTT.

The chain's CDR3 is CASSDDGQFEAFF. The CDR3 DNA sequence: TGTGCCAGCAGCGATGATGGGCAGTTTGAAGCTTTCTTT. V and J are TRBV6-1 and TRBJ1-1; D not resolved. CDR3 size: 13 residues. V lost 6 bases to trimming and J lost 7 bases, with 15 bases between them. CDR1 and CDR2 from the germline V gene are MNHNS and SASEGT.

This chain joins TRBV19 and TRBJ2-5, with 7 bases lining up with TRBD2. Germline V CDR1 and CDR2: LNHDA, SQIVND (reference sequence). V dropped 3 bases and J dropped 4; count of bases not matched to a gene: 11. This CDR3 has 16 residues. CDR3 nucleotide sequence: TGTGCCAGTAGTATGCCTTCGGGGGGAGCCCGAGAGACCCAGTACTTC. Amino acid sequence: CASSMPSGGARETQYF.

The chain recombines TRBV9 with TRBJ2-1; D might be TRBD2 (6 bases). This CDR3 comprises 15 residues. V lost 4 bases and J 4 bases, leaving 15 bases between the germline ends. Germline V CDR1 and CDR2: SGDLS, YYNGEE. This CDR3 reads CASSWGVAVYNEQFF. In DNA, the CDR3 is TGTGCCAGCAGCTGGGGGGTAGCGGTGTACAATGAGCAGTTCTTC.

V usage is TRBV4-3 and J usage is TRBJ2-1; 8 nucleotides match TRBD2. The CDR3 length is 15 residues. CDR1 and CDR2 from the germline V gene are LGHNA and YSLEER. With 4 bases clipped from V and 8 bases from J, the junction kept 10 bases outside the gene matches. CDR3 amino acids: CASSRDRGGIDEQFF. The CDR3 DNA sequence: TGCGCCAGCAGCCGAGATCGGGGGGGCATCGATGAGCAGTTCTTC.

CDR3 bases: TGTGCCAGCAGTTCCGACAGTCCTAGCTCCTATAATTCACCCCTCCACTTT. Protein product: CASSSDSPSSYNSPLHF. The genes are TRBV2 and TRBJ1-6, with D possibly TRBD1 on 5 matching bases. This CDR3 is 17 amino acids long. The germline V and J ends were trimmed by 5 bases and 0 bases, with 14 bases remaining between them. Germline values: CDR1 SNHLY, CDR2 FYNNEI.

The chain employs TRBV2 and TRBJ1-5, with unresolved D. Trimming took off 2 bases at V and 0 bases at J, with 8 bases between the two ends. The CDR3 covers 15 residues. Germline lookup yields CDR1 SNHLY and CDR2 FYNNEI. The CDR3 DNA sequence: TGTGCCAGCAGTGAACGAGGCCCTAGCAATCAGCCCCAGCATTTT. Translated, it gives CASSERGPSNQPQHF.

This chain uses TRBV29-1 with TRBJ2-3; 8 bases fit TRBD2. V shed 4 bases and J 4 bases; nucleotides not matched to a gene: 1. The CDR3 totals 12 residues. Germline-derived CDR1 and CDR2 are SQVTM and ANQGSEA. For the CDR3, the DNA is TGCAGCGTTGTACTAGCGGCAGATACGCAGTATTTT. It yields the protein CSVVLAADTQYF.

CDR3 loop: CASSVTGTSGYNEQFF. CDR3 nucleotides: TGTGCCAGCAGCGTAACCGGGACTAGCGGGTACAATGAGCAGTTCTTC. The V call is TRBV7-9, the J call TRBJ2-1; 12 bases are a match to TRBD2. The CDR3 length is 16 residues. The V gene end was trimmed by 5 bases and the J gene end by 4 bases; junction bases not matched to a gene: 6. Per germline, CDR1 SEHNR and CDR2 FQNEAQ (reference sequence).